The clone carrying this T cell receptor beta chain was recorded many times. V was pared by 4 bases and J by 10 bases, with 17 bases between. The CDR3 consists of 14 residues. Germline-derived CDR1 and CDR2 are LGHNA and YNFKEQ. A second PCR of about 6 to 12 cycles used a sample-barcoded 5' primer and a J-beta primer mix. Individual samples furnished no less than 2.5 million CDR3-containing paired-end reads apiece. Each CDR3 protein gets one entry after TCRdb re-called the 5' RACE reads with MiXCR. The sample shows fewer than 750,000 distinct CDR3 sequences, roughly half of them seen only once. This sample stems from a study of blood T cells in healthy people across ages.

This chain uses TRBV4-2 with TRBJ2-1; possible D gene TRBD1, 6 bases. This clonotype was sampled from an elderly woman in good health. Material: blood. This CDR3 is CASSPEVGAGEQFF. The CDR3 bases are TGTGCCAGCAGCCCAGAGGTGGGGGCCGGAGAGCAGTTCTTC.